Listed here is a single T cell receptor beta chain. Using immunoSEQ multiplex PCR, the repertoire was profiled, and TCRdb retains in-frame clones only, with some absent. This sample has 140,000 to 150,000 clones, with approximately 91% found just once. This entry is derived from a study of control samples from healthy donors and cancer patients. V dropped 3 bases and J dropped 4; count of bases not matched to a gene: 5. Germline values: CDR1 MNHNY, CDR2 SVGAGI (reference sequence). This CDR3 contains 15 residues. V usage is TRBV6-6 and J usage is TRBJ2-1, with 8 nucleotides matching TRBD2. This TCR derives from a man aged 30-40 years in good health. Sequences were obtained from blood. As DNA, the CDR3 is TGTGCCAGCAGTTATCAAGCGGGAGCTTACAATGAGCAGTTCTTC. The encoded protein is CASSYQAGAYNEQFF.